This TCR beta chain stems from a study of T cell changes during pregnancy in multiple sclerosis. CDR1 and CDR2 from the germline V gene are LGHNA and YNFKEQ. The CDR3 has 17 amino acids. The V gene lost 1 base and the J gene lost 0 bases, with 15 bases spanning the gap. TCRdb keeps only in-frame clones here, not all; method: immunoSEQ multiplex PCR. The sample records around 40,000 clones, 90% being singletons. This clonotype was obtained from a female donor with multiple sclerosis, enrolled in a pregnancy study. The specimen comprised CD4+ T cells from peripheral blood mononuclear cells, sampled in the second trimester of pregnancy. The gene calls are TRBV4-2 and TRBJ1-1; D possibly corresponds to TRBD1 (6 bases). CDR3 coding DNA: TGTGCCAGCAGCCAAGTGGTCGCAGGGGCCATGAACACTGAAGCTTTCTTT. This sequence encodes CASSQVVAGAMNTEAFF.